This passage covers 22 T cell receptor beta chains from one sample sequenced in a study of blood T cell repertoires in COVID-19. Only in-frame clones appear in the TCRdb table, and some are missing; sequencing was by immunoSEQ multiplex PCR. The table has some 250,000 clones, 88% seen once; the top ten hold around 0.67%. The source material was peripheral blood. These receptors were obtained from a human donor in a cohort sampled during active COVID-19.

The chain employs TRBV11-2 and TRBJ1-3; 10 bases match TRBD1. The germline V gene has CDR1 SGHAT and CDR2 FQNNGV. The CDR3 is 16 residues long. Trimming cost V 6 bases and J 0 bases; bases outside gene matches: 5. CDR3: CASRLTGGFSGNTIYF. The DNA for the CDR3 is TGTGCCAGCAGACTGACAGGGGGCTTCTCTGGAAACACCATATATTTT.

This chain links TRBV30 with TRBJ1-5; possible D gene TRBD1, 6 bases. CDR3 length: 15 residues. The germline gives CDR1 GTSNPN, CDR2 SVGIG (reference sequence). V shed 1 base and J shed 0 bases, with 10 bases lying between them. In DNA form, the CDR3 reads TGTGCCTGGAGTGAAGGACAGATTAGCAATCAGCCCCAGCATTTT. Translating it yields CAWSEGQISNQPQHF.

The rearrangement joins TRBV10-3 to TRBJ1-5, with D tentatively TRBD1 (5 bases). The CDR3 spans 13 residues. With 6 bases removed from V and 7 bases from J, the gap between germline ends came to 13 bases. Germline CDR1 ENHRY, CDR2 SYGVKD. CDR3 amino acids: CAISAGIEQPQHF. The DNA for the CDR3 is TGTGCCATCAGCGCAGGGATCGAGCAGCCCCAGCATTTT.

This clone was picked up a small number of times. The same CDR3 can be traced to other DNA sequences in this sample. CDR3 coding DNA: TGTGCCAGCAGCTTAGGCGGGGCGAACACTGAAGCTTTCTTT. The encoded protein is CASSLGGANTEAFF. This chain joins TRBV7-9 and TRBJ1-1, with D maybe TRBD1 (5 bases). The CDR3 covers 14 residues. Trimming cost V 1 base and J 1 base, with 7 bases left between them. The V gene's germline CDR1 is SEHNR and CDR2 FQNEAQ (reference sequence).

This chain links TRBV19 with TRBJ2-3; perhaps TRBD2 as D (5 bases). This CDR3 is built from 15 residues. CDR1 and CDR2 (germline): LNHDA, SQIVND (reference sequence). The V gene lost 1 base and the J gene lost 3 bases, with 11 bases spanning the gap. This CDR3 is CASSIGLAKTDTQYF. In DNA, the CDR3 is TGTGCCAGTAGTATAGGCCTAGCCAAAACAGATACGCAGTATTTT.

The rearrangement joins TRBV10-2 to TRBJ2-5, with 9 bases aligning to TRBD2. Germline CDR1 WSHSY, CDR2 SAAADI. After removal of 6 bases from V and 1 base from J, the junction contained 6 bases not matched to a gene. The CDR3 runs 15 residues. CDR3 nucleotide sequence: TGCGCCAGCAGAGGGCGGGGGGGCCTCCAAGAGACCCAGTACTTC. Protein product: CASRGRGGLQETQYF.

The chain has TRBV5-1 and TRBJ1-4, with 9 bases matching TRBD1. Germline V gene data show CDR1 as SGHRS and CDR2 as YFSETQ. CDR3 length: 16 residues. V shed 4 bases, J shed 4 bases, and the junction held 8 bases outside the gene matches. CDR3 amino acids: CASSQTGGRSNEKLFF. The CDR3 coding sequence is TGCGCCAGCAGCCAAACAGGGGGCAGGAGTAATGAAAAACTGTTTTTT.

The CDR3: CASKGGQGNSPLHF. In DNA, the CDR3 is TGTGCCAGCAAGGGTGGACAGGGGAATTCACCCCTCCACTTT. This sequence joins TRBV2 and TRBJ1-6, with 9 bases aligning to TRBD1. Trimming removed 7 bases from V and 7 bases from J; junction bases left unmatched: 5. The length of the CDR3 is 14 residues. CDR1 and CDR2 (germline): SNHLY, FYNNEI.

The count of this clone is one. This specimen includes other DNA sequences encoding the same CDR3. The chain couples TRBV7-2 to TRBJ1-3; D may be TRBD1 (5 bases). CDR3 length: 15 residues. Germline values: CDR1 SGHTA, CDR2 FQGNSA. Trimming shortened V by 6 bases and J by 0 bases, and 12 bases separated the two germline ends. The CDR3 DNA reads as TGTGCCAGCAGTTTGGGGGGGGGCTCTGGAAACACCATATATTTT. It yields the protein CASSLGGGSGNTIYF.

V and J are TRBV10-3 and TRBJ1-4, with D uncertain. Deletions cut 0 bases from V and 5 bases from J, with 7 bases between. Germline V gene lookup returns CDR1 ENHRY and CDR2 SYGVKD. This CDR3 is 14 amino acids long. The DNA for the CDR3 is TGTGCCATCAGTGAGTCCGGACTAAATGAAAAACTGTTTTTT. As protein: CAISESGLNEKLFF.

The chain links TRBV5-4 to TRBJ1-1, with D maybe TRBD1 (5 bases). Germline CDR1 is SGHNT and CDR2 is YYREEE (reference sequence). This CDR3 region has 15 residues. With 0 bases removed from V and 7 bases from J, the gap between germline ends came to 16 bases. The CDR3: CASSLERTSVGEAFF. The CDR3 nucleotides are TGTGCCAGCAGCTTGGAAAGGACATCAGTAGGTGAAGCTTTCTTT.

The chain couples TRBV4-3 to TRBJ2-7; 8 nucleotides line up with TRBD1. The germline V gene has CDR1 LGHNA and CDR2 YSLEER. V gave up 0 bases and J gave up 2 bases; unmatched junction bases: 3. The CDR3 loop spans 15 amino acids. The CDR3 loop reads CASSQEQGGTYEQYF. CDR3 coding DNA: TGCGCCAGCAGCCAAGAACAGGGGGGAACCTACGAGCAGTACTTC.

The chain couples TRBV21-1 to TRBJ1-5; TRBD1, as called in the table, went unchecked against the DNA. TRBV21-1 is reported as a pseudogene. The CDR3 has 19 amino acids. The CDR3 loop is CASSALRRDRDYSNQPQHF. CDR3 sequence (DNA): TGTGCCAGCAGCGCCCTCAGGCGGGACAGGGACTATAGCAATCAGCCCCAGCATTTT.

As DNA, the CDR3 is TGTGCCAGCACAACCTACCGTGCGGCTTTCTTT. The encoded protein is CASTTYRAAFF. The chain couples TRBV11-2 to TRBJ1-1; no reliable D call. Germline V gives CDR1 SGHAT, CDR2 FQNNGV. This CDR3 spans 11 amino acids. V was shortened by 7 bases and J by 11 bases, with 14 bases between the two germline ends.

V and J are TRBV6-2 or TRBV6-3 and TRBJ2-3, with a possible D match to TRBD2 (5 bases). V lost 5 bases, J lost 6 bases, and 12 bases lay in between. Germline V CDR1 and CDR2: MNHEY, SVGEGT. The CDR3 length is 13 residues. CDR3 in DNA: TGTGCCAGCAGTACCCCCTTAGCGGATACGCAGTATTTT. Encoded protein: CASSTPLADTQYF.

The chain combines TRBV5-6 with TRBJ2-1, with 9 positions matching TRBD2. The V gene end was trimmed by 6 bases and the J gene end by 0 bases; junction bases not matched to a gene: 7. CDR3 length: 16 amino acids. Germline lookup yields CDR1 SGHDT and CDR2 YYEEEE. CDR3 nucleotide sequence: TGTGCCAGCAAAGCGGGAGGACCAAGCTCCTACAATGAGCAGTTCTTC. This sequence encodes CASKAGGPSSYNEQFF.

This chain links TRBV6-6 with TRBJ2-7; 8 bases match TRBD2. Germline V gene data show CDR1 as MNHNY and CDR2 as SVGAGI (reference sequence). The CDR3 sequence is 16 residues long. V shed 4 bases, J shed 0 bases, and the junction held 8 bases outside the gene matches. The CDR3 sequence is CASSFPGGETSYEQYF. CDR3 coding DNA: TGTGCCAGCAGTTTCCCCGGGGGGGAAACCTCCTACGAGCAGTACTTC.

This clone was recorded only once. Here the CDR3 reads CASSFDRAYEQYF. The CDR3 DNA is TGTGCCAGCAGCTTCGACAGGGCCTACGAGCAGTACTTC. The genes are TRBV7-9 and TRBJ2-7; 7 positions agree with TRBD1. J was trimmed by 2 bases and V by 3 bases; bases with no gene match: 1. Looked up from germline, CDR1 is SEHNR and CDR2 is FQNEAQ (reference sequence). The CDR3 has 13 amino acids.

The chain recombines TRBV7-9 with TRBJ2-2; 9 positions agree with TRBD2. The germline gives CDR1 SEHNR, CDR2 FQNEAQ (reference sequence). The CDR3 has 16 residues. The V segment lost 6 bases and the J segment 6 bases; nucleotides outside the gene matches: 11. DNA for the CDR3: TGTGCCAGCAGTCGCTTTCCGGGACTAGCACCCGGGGAGCTGTTTTTT. This encodes CASSRFPGLAPGELFF.

The rearrangement links TRBV14 to TRBJ2-2, with unresolved D. Trimming took off 2 bases at V and 3 bases at J, with 4 bases between the two ends. The CDR3 is 13 residues long. CDR1 is SGHDN, CDR2 FVKESK, per germline. CDR3 sequence reads: CASSQQYTGELFF. DNA for the CDR3: TGTGCCAGCAGCCAACAGTACACCGGGGAGCTGTTTTTT.

The chain employs TRBV6-6 and TRBJ2-7; D is unresolved. The CDR3 consists of 12 residues. CDR1 and CDR2 from the germline V gene are MNHNY and SVGAGI (reference sequence). With 5 bases removed from V and 1 base from J, the gap between germline ends came to 6 bases. The CDR3, as DNA: TGTGCCAGCAGTAAACAGTCCTACGAGCAGTACTTC. As protein: CASSKQSYEQYF.

The rearrangement joins TRBV28 to TRBJ2-1, with TRBD1 matching over 9 bases. Germline V gene data show CDR1 as MDHEN and CDR2 as SYDVKM. This CDR3 contains 17 residues. The junction had 15 bases not matched to a gene; V was cut back by 8 bases and J by 4 bases. The CDR3 bases are TGTGCCAGCGAGAACTTGGGACAGGGAAAAATTTACAATGAGCAGTTCTTC. Translated: CASENLGQGKIYNEQFF.